The 4 T cell receptor beta chains below come from one sample, sequenced in a study of blood T cell repertoires in COVID-19. TCRdb keeps only in-frame clones here, not all; method: immunoSEQ multiplex PCR. This table has some 200,000 clones, 80% to 90% appearing once. Input material: peripheral blood. These receptors came from a human donor in a cohort sampled during active COVID-19.

The V gene is TRBV14, the J gene TRBJ2-1; D may be TRBD1 (5 bases). The CDR3 totals 14 residues. From germline, CDR1 is SGHDN and CDR2 FVKESK. Trimming left V 5 bases short and J 3 bases short, with 11 bases between. The CDR3 sequence is CASSIGAYYNEQFF. As DNA, the CDR3 is TGTGCCAGCAGCATAGGGGCCTACTACAATGAGCAGTTCTTC.

For the CDR3, the DNA is TGTGCCAGTAGTCCCAGGGACAGGGGGTATAATTCACCCCTCCACTTT. Translation gives CASSPRDRGYNSPLHF. The rearrangement joins TRBV19 to TRBJ1-6; 11 bases align to TRBD1. The V gene end was trimmed by 5 bases and the J gene end by 4 bases; junction bases not matched to a gene: 4. CDR3 length: 16 amino acids. Germline CDR1 is LNHDA and CDR2 is SQIVND (reference sequence).

The CDR3 region has the DNA TGTGCCATCAGGACAGGGACGGGAGGGGGGTACGAGCAGTACTTC. Translating it yields CAIRTGTGGGYEQYF. The chain uses TRBV10-3 and TRBJ2-7; D is possibly TRBD2 (8 bases). Germline lookup yields CDR1 ENHRY and CDR2 SYGVKD. CDR3 length: 15 amino acids. Trimming took 6 bases from V and 4 from J, leaving 19 bases between them.

The rearrangement uses TRBV27 and TRBJ2-1, with TRBD2 identical over 11 bases. The CDR3 loop spans 18 amino acids. V lost 11 bases and J lost 0; bases outside the gene matches: 15. CDR1 and CDR2 (germline): MNHEY, SMNVEV (reference sequence). The CDR3 sequence: CAGLGTSGLESSYNEQFF. In DNA form, the CDR3 reads TGTGCCGGGCTCGGGACTAGCGGACTAGAGAGCTCCTACAATGAGCAGTTCTTC.